Following are 20 T cell receptor beta chains from one sample sequenced in a study of cytomegalovirus exposure and HLA in healthy donors. A multiplex PCR was run with 60 Vbeta primers and 13 Jbeta primers. The method was immunoSEQ multiplex PCR; TCRdb's version includes in-frame clones alone and lacks a portion of them. The table lists about 200,000 clones, 75% to 80% of them singletons, with roughly 2% in the top ten. The specimen was PBMCs. Receptors were obtained from a man between 18 and 35 years old in good health and CMV-seronegative.

This clone was recorded only once. This chain links TRBV5-1 with TRBJ2-3; 13 bases match TRBD2. The length of the CDR3 is 16 residues. Germline CDR1 and CDR2: SGHRS and YFSETQ. Trimming at V came to 3 bases and at J to 5 bases, leaving 6 bases not matched to a gene. CDR3 loop: CASSSGTSGILDTQYF. Written as DNA, the CDR3 is TGCGCCAGCAGCTCAGGGACTAGCGGGATCTTAGATACGCAGTATTTT.

This chain uses TRBV7-2 with TRBJ2-5; 10 bases fit TRBD1. The germline CDR1 and CDR2 sequences are SGHTA and FQGNSA. This CDR3 has 13 amino acids. Trimming took 11 bases from V and 2 from J; bases not matched to a gene: 5. The CDR3 spells CAVRDRGQETQYF. CDR3 bases: TGTGCCGTACGGGACAGGGGTCAAGAGACCCAGTACTTC.

This clone was detected only a few times. The chain uses TRBV7-9 and TRBJ1-1, with a tentative D call TRBD1 (6 bases). With 3 bases removed from V and 5 bases from J, the gap between germline ends came to 13 bases. The CDR3 consists of 14 residues. In germline, CDR1 is SEHNR, CDR2 FQNEAQ (reference sequence). CDR3 residues: CASSLGGGATEAFF. In DNA, the CDR3 is TGTGCCAGCAGCTTGGGAGGGGGTGCTACTGAAGCTTTCTTT.

This clone was detected only a few times. The genes are TRBV6-5 and TRBJ2-1; D remains ambiguous. Germline assignment: CDR1 MNHEY and CDR2 SVGAGI. This CDR3 spans 16 amino acids. With 3 bases removed from V and 4 bases from J, the gap between germline ends came to 16 bases. CDR3 region: CASSYRHFALYNEQFF. The CDR3 nucleotides are TGTGCCAGCAGTTATCGACATTTCGCTCTTTACAATGAGCAGTTCTTC.

Only one count was recorded for this clone. V and J are TRBV4-2 and TRBJ1-6, with 10 bases that match TRBD1. Germline V gene lookup returns CDR1 LGHNA and CDR2 YNFKEQ. V shed 0 bases, J shed 7 bases, and the junction held 3 bases outside the gene matches. CDR3 length: 16 amino acids. CDR3 bases: TGTGCCAGCAGCCAAGATCCGGGACAGGGGAATTCACCCCTCCACTTT. Translated, it gives CASSQDPGQGNSPLHF.

A single count supports this clone. The V and J genes are TRBV6-4 and TRBJ2-1; TRBD1 matches 8 bases. Germline V CDR1 and CDR2: MRHNA, SNTAGT. V shed 11 bases, J shed 8 bases, and the junction held 17 bases outside the gene matches. This CDR3 comprises 15 residues. The CDR3: CAQAIGTGVHHEQFF. CDR3 nucleotide sequence: TGTGCCCAGGCGATTGGGACAGGAGTACACCATGAGCAGTTCTTC.

This clone was seen once. The chain is built from TRBV7-9 and TRBJ2-2; 10 bases are a match to TRBD2. There are 17 residues in the CDR3. Germline V lookup: CDR1 SEHNR, CDR2 FQNEAQ (reference sequence). V was pared by 1 base and J by 6 bases, with 8 bases of the junction left unmatched. The CDR3 DNA reads as TGTGCCAGCAGCTTAGAGGTTTGGCTAGCGGGAGCCGGGGAGCTGTTTTTT. Translating it yields CASSLEVWLAGAGELFF.

The gene calls are TRBV30 and TRBJ2-7, with D tentatively TRBD2 (5 bases). Trimming pared 5 bases from V and 3 bases from J, leaving 17 bases between. This CDR3 comprises 14 residues. In germline, CDR1 is GTSNPN, CDR2 SVGIG (reference sequence). CDR3 DNA: TGTGCCTGGGACGGTGGTGCGGGTTACTACGAGCAGTACTTC. It yields the protein CAWDGGAGYYEQYF.

This clone occurred once. The chain joins TRBV5-1 to TRBJ2-3; weak D call: TRBD2 (6 bases). Trimming took 0 bases from V and 5 from J, leaving 13 bases between them. Germline CDR1 reads SGHRS; CDR2 reads YFSETQ. The length of the CDR3 is 15 residues. The DNA for the CDR3 is TGCGCCAGCAGCTTGGTGGAGGGGACTGAAGATACGCAGTATTTT. It encodes CASSLVEGTEDTQYF.

This clone has more than one count but fewer than ten. The V and J genes are TRBV6-5 and TRBJ1-1; D is undetermined. V lost 0 bases and J lost 4, with 6 bases in between. Germline V gene data show CDR1 as MNHEY and CDR2 as SVGAGI. The CDR3 length is 13 residues. The CDR3 sequence: CASSYSTPTEAFF. CDR3 sequence (DNA): TGTGCCAGCAGTTACTCGACTCCCACTGAAGCTTTCTTT.

This chain connects TRBV5-5 to TRBJ1-2; D is possibly TRBD1 (5 bases). Germline V gene lookup returns CDR1 SGHKS and CDR2 YYEKEE (reference sequence). The CDR3 loop spans 14 amino acids. V was trimmed by 6 bases and J by 0 bases, leaving 12 bases between them. The CDR3 region is CASNRGGTNYGYTF. The CDR3 bases are TGTGCCAGCAACCGCGGGGGAACTAACTATGGCTACACCTTC.

The gene calls are TRBV19 and TRBJ2-6; 7 positions agree with TRBD1. V lost 4 bases and J lost 0; bases outside the gene matches: 3. The CDR3 extends over 16 amino acids. From germline, CDR1 is LNHDA and CDR2 SQIVND (reference sequence). CDR3 in DNA: TGTGCCAGTAGTAGGGACAGTGCCTCTGGGGCCAACGTCCTGACTTTC. Translated: CASSRDSASGANVLTF.

The genes are TRBV6-1 and TRBJ2-7; TRBD1 matches at 10 bases. This CDR3 comprises 15 residues. The V gene's germline CDR1 is MNHNS and CDR2 SASEGT. V dropped 0 bases and J dropped 6; count of bases not matched to a gene: 5. The CDR3: CASSEAETGGCEQYF. CDR3 bases: TGTGCCAGCAGTGAAGCGGAGACAGGGGGCTGCGAGCAGTACTTC.

The V and J genes are TRBV27 and TRBJ1-2, with TRBD1 matching over 9 bases. This CDR3 spans 18 amino acids. Germline V gene sequence: CDR1 MNHEY, CDR2 SMNVEV (reference sequence). With V trimmed by 4 bases and J by 2 bases, 14 bases remained unmatched. As DNA, the CDR3 is TGTGCCAGCAGTTCGACCGGGACAGGGATGCCACCGAACTATGGCTACACCTTC. It is translated as CASSSTGTGMPPNYGYTF.

V is TRBV18 and J is TRBJ1-1; no firm D call. The germline gives CDR1 KGHSH, CDR2 LQKENI. Between the trimmed V and J ends, which lost 3 bases and 6 bases, there was a span of 11 bases. This CDR3 spans 13 amino acids. The CDR3 DNA reads TGTGCCAGCTCACCCAGCGCTTGGGCTGAAGCTTTCTTT. It translates to CASSPSAWAEAFF. Complete variable domain (other parts from reference TRBV18 and TRBJ1-1): NAGVMQNPRHLVRRRGQEARLRCSPMKGHSHVYWYRQLPEEGLKFMVYLQKENIIDESGMPKERFSAEFPKEGPSILRIQQVVRGDSAAYFCASSPSAWAEAFFGQGTRLTVV.

The chain carries TRBV19 and TRBJ2-1, with 10 bases that match TRBD1. CDR3 length equals 16 residues. V dropped 5 bases and J dropped 3; count of bases not matched to a gene: 7. Germline V gene data show CDR1 as LNHDA and CDR2 as SQIVND (reference sequence). CDR3: CASSARQGAIYNEQFF. The CDR3 DNA follows: TGTGCCAGTAGTGCCCGACAGGGGGCTATCTACAATGAGCAGTTCTTC.

This chain links TRBV25-1 with TRBJ1-2; D not certain. The CDR3 sequence is 14 residues long. V lost 5 bases and J 0 bases, leaving 10 bases between the germline ends. Germline CDR1 reads MGHDK; CDR2 reads SYGVNS. The CDR3 DNA reads TGTGCCAGCAGTAGGGCGGGAGCTAACTATGGCTACACCTTC. Amino acid sequence: CASSRAGANYGYTF.

V is TRBV28 and J is TRBJ2-7, with D perhaps matching TRBD1 (6 bases). CDR3 size: 11 residues. CDR1 and CDR2 (germline): MDHEN, SYDVKM. Trimming took 8 bases from V and 9 from J, leaving 14 bases between them. CDR3 DNA sequence: TGTGCCAGCCAGGGGCTTACTGGGCAGTACTTC. Translating gives CASQGLTGQYF.

This clone was seen more than once but under ten times. This sequence joins TRBV5-7 and TRBJ1-5, with 7 bases aligning to TRBD1. TRBV5-7 is placed among ORFs of uncertain function. There are 17 residues in the CDR3. The J segment lost 4 bases and the V segment lost 1 base, leaving 11 bases of the junction unmatched. The CDR3 is CASSLIHGQTGNQPQHF. Here the CDR3 DNA reads TGTGCCAGCAGCTTGATTCACGGACAGACAGGGAATCAGCCCCAGCATTTT.

V gene TRBV28 combines with J gene TRBJ1-5; the D is unclear. The ends were cut back, 3 bases at V and 8 bases at J, with 11 bases in the middle. The CDR3 runs 13 residues. The germline gives CDR1 MDHEN, CDR2 SYDVKM. CDR3 amino acids: CASSLNLQKPQHF. CDR3 sequence (DNA): TGTGCCAGCAGTTTGAATCTCCAGAAGCCCCAGCATTTT.